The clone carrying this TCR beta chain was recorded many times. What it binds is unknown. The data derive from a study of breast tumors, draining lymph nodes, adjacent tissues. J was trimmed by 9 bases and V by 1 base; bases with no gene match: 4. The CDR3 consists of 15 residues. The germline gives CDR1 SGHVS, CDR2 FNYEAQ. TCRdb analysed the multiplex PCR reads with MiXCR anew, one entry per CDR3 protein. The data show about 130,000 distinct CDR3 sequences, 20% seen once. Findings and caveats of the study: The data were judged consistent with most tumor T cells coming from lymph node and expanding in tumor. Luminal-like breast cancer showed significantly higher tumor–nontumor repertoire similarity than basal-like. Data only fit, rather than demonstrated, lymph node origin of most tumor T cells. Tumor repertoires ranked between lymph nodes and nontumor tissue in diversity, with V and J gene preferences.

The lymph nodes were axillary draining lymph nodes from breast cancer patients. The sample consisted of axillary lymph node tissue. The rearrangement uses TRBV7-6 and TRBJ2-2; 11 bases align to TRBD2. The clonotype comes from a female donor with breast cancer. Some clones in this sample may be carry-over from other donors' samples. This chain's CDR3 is CASSLDLAGGRELFF. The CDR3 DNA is TGTGCCAGCAGCTTAGATCTAGCGGGAGGAAGGGAGCTGTTTTTT.